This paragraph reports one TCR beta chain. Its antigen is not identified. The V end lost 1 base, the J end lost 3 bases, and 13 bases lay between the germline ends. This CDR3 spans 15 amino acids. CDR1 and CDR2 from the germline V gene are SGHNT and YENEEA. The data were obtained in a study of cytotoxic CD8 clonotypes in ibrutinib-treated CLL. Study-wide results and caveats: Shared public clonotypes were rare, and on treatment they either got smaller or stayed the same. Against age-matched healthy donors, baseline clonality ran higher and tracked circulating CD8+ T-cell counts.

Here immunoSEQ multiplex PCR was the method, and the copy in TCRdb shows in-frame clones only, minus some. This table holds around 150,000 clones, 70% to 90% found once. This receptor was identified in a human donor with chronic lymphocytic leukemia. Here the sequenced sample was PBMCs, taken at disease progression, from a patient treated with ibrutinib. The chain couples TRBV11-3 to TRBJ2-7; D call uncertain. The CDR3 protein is CASSLGDFNNYEQYF. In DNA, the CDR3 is TGTGCCAGCAGCTTAGGAGACTTTAATAACTACGAGCAGTACTTC.